This T cell receptor (beta chain) was captured in a study of blood T cells in healthy people across ages. The length of the CDR3 is 17 residues. The V segment lost 0 bases and the J segment 7 bases; nucleotides outside the gene matches: 6. Per the germline V gene, CDR1 is SGHRS and CDR2 is YFSETQ. As concerns this clonotype: Its antigen is unidentified.

Overall study results and limits: Any changes in expanded clonotypes were possibly confounded, as donor CMV status remained unknown.

Sample-barcoded 5' priming and a J-beta primer mix drove a second PCR of roughly 6 to 12 cycles. TCRdb used MiXCR to reprocess the 5' RACE reads, holding one entry per CDR3 protein. The sample carries about 1 million distinct CDR3 sequences, roughly 24% recorded once. The same data also went into a second study, on T cells of mothers and their children. That paper states: A few mothers and their six children, all healthy Caucasians, donated. Related and unrelated pairs show similar shaping of TCR recombination output by thymic selection. No persistent microchimeric T cell clones were detected.

The chain carries TRBV5-1 and TRBJ2-1; the match to TRBD2 covers 14 bases. The clonotype was recovered from a girl aged 2-10 years in good health. The sample consisted of blood. This CDR3 reads CASSLATTSGGANEQFF. The DNA of the CDR3 is TGCGCCAGCAGCTTGGCTACGACTAGCGGGGGGGCAAATGAGCAGTTCTTC.